This TCR beta chain came from a study of T cell clonality in common variable immunodeficiency. General observations from the study: Reportedly, TCR beta sequences from common variable immunodeficiency showed fewer deletions and N-nucleotide insertions.

In the case of this clone: Antigen specificity is unknown. The CDR3 is cut off 3 residues early in the read; its end comes from the germline J gene.

The CDR3 has 12 residues. The V gene's germline CDR1 is GTSNPN and CDR2 SVGIG (reference sequence). Generated by immunoSEQ multiplex PCR, the TCRdb table keeps only in-frame clones and is missing some. There are under 45,000 clones in the sample, none observed a single time. The chain carries TRBV30 and TRBJ2-4, with D perhaps TRBD1 (8 bases). This TCR was recovered from a person aged 18 to 75 in good health. Sequenced: peripheral blood mononuclear cells. Incomplete CDR3 DNA: TGTGCCTGGAGTTACCACAGGGGGGGT. Translating it yields CAWSYHRGG. The full CDR3 is CAWSYHRGGQYF.